The 5 T cell receptor beta chains below come from one sample, sequenced in a study of blood T cell repertoires in COVID-19 (TCRdb year 2020). Library preparation was by the immunoSEQ multiplex PCR assay. Imported from immuneACCESS, the table was reduced by TCRdb to in-frame sequences with V and J called. These copies leave out some clones; in studies compared against another copy, an unresolved V gene accounts for under half, and the cause of the remainder is not known. This sample gives fewer than 25,000 clones in total; around 90% of them show up just once. The ten largest account for about 3.4% of the sample. Sequenced sample: peripheral blood. The receptors come from an older woman with active COVID-19.

CDR3 loop: CASSEFWTSGRGTGELFF. The CDR3 DNA reads as TGTGCCAGCAGTGAATTTTGGACTAGCGGGAGAGGTACCGGGGAGCTGTTTTTT. The rearrangement joins TRBV6-1 to TRBJ2-2, with 13 bases that match TRBD2. Germline V gene sequence: CDR1 MNHNS, CDR2 SASEGT. The CDR3 totals 18 residues. V trimming: 2 bases; J trimming: 5 bases; junction bases outside the gene matches: 8.

The chain joins TRBV12-3 or TRBV12-4 to TRBJ2-1; tentative D call: TRBD2 (6 bases). CDR3 size: 12 residues. V lost 1 base and J lost 8, with 6 bases in between. The CDR3 region has the DNA TGTGCCAGCAGTTTAGTAGCGGATGAGCAGTTCTTC. Translated, it gives CASSLVADEQFF.

The rearrangement links TRBV2 to TRBJ1-5, with a possible D match to TRBD1 (5 bases). Trimming stripped 6 bases from V and 3 bases from J, with 12 bases between. The V gene's germline CDR1 is SNHLY and CDR2 FYNNEI. This CDR3 region has 14 residues. DNA for the CDR3: TGTGCCAGCAGAGCGGGACTGAACAATCAGCCCCAGCATTTT. Residues: CASRAGLNNQPQHF.

CDR3 DNA sequence: TGTGCCAGCAGCTGGGGCGGGGGAAAGCCCTACGAGCAGTACTTC. Translated: CASSWGGGKPYEQYF. The rearrangement joins TRBV7-9 to TRBJ2-7, with 7 bases aligning to TRBD2. The germline CDR1 and CDR2 sequences are SEHNR and FQNEAQ (reference sequence). The CDR3 contains 15 residues. V was clipped by 4 bases and J by 2 bases; unmatched bases: 8.

The chain has TRBV7-8 and TRBJ1-2; maybe TRBD1 (5 bases). The V and J ends lost 5 bases and 4 bases respectively, with 26 bases between them. This CDR3 is built from 18 residues. CDR1 and CDR2 (germline): SGHVS, FQNEAQ. The CDR3 is CASSPSGGVLHVGYGYTF. The CDR3 coding sequence is TGTGCCAGCAGCCCCTCGGGGGGGGTCCTACACGTCGGCTATGGCTACACCTTC. Full variable domain (rest looked up from reference TRBV7-8 and TRBJ1-2): GAGVSQSPRYKVAKRGQDVALRCDPISGHVSLFWYQQALGQGPEFLTYFQNEAQLDKSGLPSDRFFAERPEGSVSTLKIQRTQQEDSAVYLCASSPSGGVLHVGYGYTFGSGTRLTVV.